The 20 T cell receptor beta chains below all came from one sample that was sequenced in a study of OX40 agonist ivuxolimab in advanced cancers. Sequencing used immunoSEQ multiplex PCR; TCRdb keeps in-frame clones, though not all of them. The profile shows tens of thousands of clones, around four fifths of them singletons. Here the sequenced sample was CD4+ or CD8+ T cells sorted from blood, taken in a trial of the OX40 agonist ivuxolimab. The receptors were sampled from an adult with an advanced solid tumor such as melanoma, head and neck, liver or kidney cancer.

The J gene is TRBJ1-2, the V gene TRBV6-5; 8 positions agree with TRBD1. The CDR3 runs 15 residues. The germline V gene has CDR1 MNHEY and CDR2 SVGAGI. V trimming: 2 bases; J trimming: 8 bases; junction bases outside the gene matches: 10. The CDR3 DNA sequence: TGTGCCAGCAGTTACGAATGGCAGGGGGCGGAAGGCTACACCTTC. Its translation: CASSYEWQGAEGYTF.

The J gene is TRBJ1-6, the V gene TRBV5-1, with a possible D match to TRBD1 (5 bases). The V end lost 0 bases, the J end lost 7 bases, and 14 bases lay between the germline ends. The CDR3 spans 16 residues. Germline V gives CDR1 SGHRS, CDR2 YFSETQ. CDR3 in DNA: TGCGCCAGCAGCTTGGGGACGGACAAGCGAAATTCACCCCTCCACTTT. Translated: CASSLGTDKRNSPLHF.

The V call is TRBV4-1, the J call TRBJ2-3; D gene uncertain. The ends were cut back, 4 bases at V and 1 base at J, with 12 bases in the middle. The germline CDR1 and CDR2 sequences are MGHRA and YSYEKL. The CDR3 consists of 15 residues. This CDR3 is CASSRVGGGTDTQYF. As DNA, the CDR3 is TGCGCCAGCAGCCGAGTTGGTGGGGGCACAGATACGCAGTATTTT.

The rearrangement links TRBV6-5 to TRBJ2-5; D call uncertain. V was trimmed by 8 bases and J by 5 bases, leaving 18 bases between them. Germline lookup yields CDR1 MNHEY and CDR2 SVGAGI. This CDR3 spans 14 amino acids. This chain's CDR3 is CASGSGWSFETQYF. The DNA for the CDR3 is TGTGCCAGCGGTAGTGGGTGGAGCTTCGAGACCCAGTACTTC.

The chain links TRBV28 to TRBJ1-1, with a possible D match to TRBD1 (5 bases). The V end lost 3 bases, the J end lost 5 bases, and 10 bases lay between the germline ends. The CDR3 is 13 residues long. The germline V gene has CDR1 MDHEN and CDR2 SYDVKM. The CDR3 here is CASSFGAGTEAFF. The CDR3 nucleotides are TGTGCCAGCAGTTTTGGGGCGGGTACTGAAGCTTTCTTT.

This chain uses TRBV4-1 with TRBJ1-4; possibly TRBD1 for D (6 bases). V gave up 4 bases and J gave up 8 bases, with 14 bases separating them. This CDR3 contains 14 residues. Germline lookup yields CDR1 MGHRA and CDR2 YSYEKL. The chain's CDR3 is CASSPRQVQEKLFF. The CDR3 DNA follows: TGCGCCAGCAGCCCGCGACAGGTTCAGGAAAAACTGTTTTTT.

The chain is built from TRBV19 and TRBJ1-5; D is unresolved. Germline V gives CDR1 LNHDA, CDR2 SQIVND (reference sequence). This CDR3 region has 14 residues. The V end was cut by 5 bases, the J end by 6 bases, with 14 bases between. CDR3: CASSPEAASQPQHF. The CDR3, as DNA: TGTGCCAGTAGTCCCGAGGCGGCGAGTCAGCCCCAGCATTTT.

This chain uses TRBV7-9 with TRBJ1-3; D is unclear. Germline V gene data show CDR1 as SEHNR and CDR2 as FQNEAQ (reference sequence). Trimming took 0 bases from V and 0 from J, leaving 9 bases between them. The CDR3 extends over 16 amino acids. CDR3 in amino acids: CASSLASVNSGNTIYF. The CDR3 DNA sequence: TGTGCCAGCAGCTTAGCCAGCGTCAACTCTGGAAACACCATATATTTT. Supplemented by reference TRBV7-9 and TRBJ1-3, the full variable domain reads DTGVSQNPRHKITKRGQNVTFRCDPISEHNRLYWYRQTLGQGPEFLTYFQNEAQLEKSRLLSDRFSAERPKGSFSTLEIQRTEQGDSAMYLCASSLASVNSGNTIYFGEGSWLTVV.

The chain has TRBV7-2 and TRBJ2-1; D gene unclear. This CDR3 is built from 17 residues. Germline-derived CDR1 and CDR2 are SGHTA and FQGNSA. Trimming shortened V by 5 bases and J by 10 bases, and 27 bases separated the two germline ends. This CDR3 is CASSPDLTASWVNEQFF. The CDR3 DNA sequence: TGTGCCAGCAGCCCCGACCTCACCGCATCGTGGGTCAACGAGCAGTTCTTC. Based on the CDR3 plus reference TRBV7-2 and TRBJ2-1, the full variable domain is GAGVSQSPSNKVTEKGKDVELRCDPISGHTALYWYRQSLGQGLEFLIYFQGNSAPDKSGLPSDRFSAERTGGSVSTLTIQRTQQEDSAVYLCASSPDLTASWVNEQFFGPGTRLTVL.

This rearrangement joins TRBV11-2 to TRBJ2-1; 9 positions match TRBD1. The CDR3 is 15 residues long. The J segment lost 8 bases and the V segment lost 2 bases, leaving 7 bases of the junction unmatched. CDR1 is SGHAT, CDR2 FQNNGV, per germline. The DNA for the CDR3 is TGTGCCAGCAGCTTAATGGGACAGGGCGTTCATGAGCAGTTCTTC. It codes for CASSLMGQGVHEQFF.

The chain has TRBV18 and TRBJ2-7; D possibly corresponds to TRBD1 (5 bases). Germline V gives CDR1 KGHSH, CDR2 LQKENI. The CDR3 contains 15 residues. V shed 5 bases and J shed 2 bases, with 16 bases lying between them. CDR3: CASSSDWTRAYEQYF. DNA for the CDR3: TGTGCCAGCTCATCAGACTGGACAAGAGCCTACGAGCAGTACTTC.

The CDR3 sequence: CASSPPVRGVDTQYF. CDR3 DNA: TGTGCCAGCTCACCACCAGTGAGGGGCGTAGATACCCAGTACTTC. The V and J genes are TRBV18 and TRBJ2-5; D could derive from TRBD1 or TRBD2 (5 bases each). Germline assignment: CDR1 KGHSH and CDR2 LQKENI. V shed 0 bases and J shed 8 bases, with 16 bases lying between them. The CDR3 sequence is 15 residues long. The entire variable domain, with the rest obtained from reference TRBV18 and TRBJ2-5, is as follows: NAGVMQNPRHLVRRRGQEARLRCSPMKGHSHVYWYRQLPEEGLKFMVYLQKENIIDESGMPKERFSAEFPKEGPSILRIQQVVRGDSAAYFCASSPPVRGVDTQYFGPGTRLLVL.

The V call is TRBV19, the J call TRBJ1-4; no clear D. Germline CDR1 reads LNHDA; CDR2 reads SQIVND (reference sequence). The CDR3 runs 15 residues. Trimming removed 3 bases from V and 7 bases from J, with 15 bases in between. The CDR3 loop is CASSIGPPEGEKLFF. DNA for the CDR3: TGTGCCAGTAGTATCGGGCCTCCTGAAGGTGAAAAACTGTTTTTT.

The chain combines TRBV14 with TRBJ2-4; D is perhaps TRBD1 (5 bases). The V end was cut by 0 bases, the J end by 0 bases, with 6 bases between. Looked up from germline, CDR1 is SGHDN and CDR2 is FVKESK. The CDR3 spans 15 residues. The CDR3 sequence: CASSQDQGAKNIQYF. In nucleotides, the CDR3 is TGTGCCAGCAGCCAAGATCAGGGAGCCAAAAACATTCAGTACTTC.

With respect to this clone: Other DNA variants within this sample encode the same CDR3. DNA for the CDR3: TGCGCCAGCAGCTTGGGCAACACCGGGGAGCTGTTTTTT. As protein: CASSLGNTGELFF. The chain couples TRBV5-1 to TRBJ2-2; D is undetermined. The V end lost 0 bases, the J end lost 2 bases, and 2 bases lay between the germline ends. Germline CDR1 and CDR2: SGHRS and YFSETQ. CDR3 length: 13 amino acids.

This chain connects TRBV19 to TRBJ2-1; 14 bases map to TRBD2. Unmatched junction bases numbered 3, after V lost 6 bases and J lost 5 bases. The CDR3 has 15 amino acids. Germline V CDR1 and CDR2: LNHDA, SQIVND (reference sequence). The CDR3 loop reads CASRTSGGAHNEQFF. The CDR3 region has the DNA TGTGCCAGTAGGACTAGCGGGGGGGCCCACAATGAGCAGTTCTTC.

This clone appeared a few times. Other nucleotide sequences in the sample specify the same CDR3. The chain recombines TRBV4-3 with TRBJ2-7, with 8 bases that match TRBD1. Losses at the gene ends were 1 base for V and 2 bases for J; bases not matched to a gene: 7. The CDR3 spans 16 residues. Germline assignment: CDR1 LGHNA and CDR2 YSLEER. DNA of the CDR3: TGCGCCAGCAGCCAAGCCCCGGGACAGGCAACCTACGAGCAGTACTTC. It specifies CASSQAPGQATYEQYF.

The V call is TRBV11-3, the J call TRBJ2-3; 8 bases are a match to TRBD2. CDR3 size: 16 residues. V was clipped by 4 bases and J by 1 base; unmatched bases: 7. CDR1 is SGHNT and CDR2 is YENEEA in the germline V gene. The DNA for the CDR3 is TGTGCCAGCAGCTCTTCCTGGCGGGAGGGCACAGATACGCAGTATTTT. This translates into CASSSSWREGTDTQYF. The full variable domain, its missing parts supplied by reference TRBV11-3 and TRBJ2-3, is EAGVVQSPRYKIIEKKQPVAFWCNPISGHNTLYWYLQNLGQGPELLIRYENEEAVDDSQLPKDRFSAERLKGVDSTLKIQPAELGDSAVYLCASSSSWREGTDTQYFGPGTRLTVL.

The rearrangement uses TRBV28 and TRBJ1-2; 10 nucleotides agree with TRBD1. CDR1 and CDR2 from the germline V gene are MDHEN and SYDVKM. The CDR3 covers 15 residues. The junction had 12 bases not matched to a gene; V was cut back by 10 bases and J by 4 bases. CDR3 coding DNA: TGTGCCAACAGACAAGGGACAGGGGCAGGCTATGGCTACACCTTC. It is translated as CANRQGTGAGYGYTF.

The J gene is TRBJ2-3, the V gene TRBV9; the D is unclear. Germline assignment: CDR1 SGDLS and CDR2 YYNGEE. Deletions cut 4 bases from V and 0 bases from J, with 9 bases between. The CDR3 covers 14 residues. The CDR3 DNA follows: TGTGCCAGCAGCCTAGGGATGAGCACAGATACGCAGTATTTT. This gives the protein CASSLGMSTDTQYF.